Shown below are 23 T cell receptor beta chains from a single sample sequenced in a study of blood T cell repertoires in COVID-19. Sequenced by immunoSEQ multiplex PCR; TCRdb stores in-frame clones only, minus some. This sample has around 70,000 clones; about 92% occur once, and the top ten carry approximately 1.4%. Input material: peripheral blood. The receptors come from a man aged 50-59 years with acute or convalescent COVID-19.

The genes are TRBV6-5 and TRBJ1-2; D is unclear. Germline CDR1 reads MNHEY; CDR2 reads SVGAGI. V lost 5 bases and J lost 3, with 10 bases in between. The CDR3 runs 13 residues. For the CDR3, the DNA is TGTGCCAGCAGTCCGGGGATTTACTATGGCTACACCTTC. Translated: CASSPGIYYGYTF.

This chain uses TRBV4-1 with TRBJ2-7; 9 bases are shared with TRBD2. Germline V gene data show CDR1 as MGHRA and CDR2 as YSYEKL. CDR3 length: 15 amino acids. V trimming: 2 bases; J trimming: 6 bases; junction bases outside the gene matches: 8. The CDR3 sequence is CASSQFILAGFEQYF. Written as DNA, the CDR3 is TGCGCCAGCAGCCAATTCATCCTAGCGGGGTTCGAGCAGTACTTC.

V gene TRBV6-1 combines with J gene TRBJ1-2; the D gene is possibly TRBD1 (5 bases). Per the germline V gene, CDR1 is MNHNS and CDR2 is SASEGT. Trimming stripped 2 bases from V and 0 bases from J, with 10 bases between. The CDR3 is 15 amino acids. For the CDR3, the DNA is TGTGCCAGCAGTGAATTAGCGGGGGCTAACTATGGCTACACCTTC. Its protein is CASSELAGANYGYTF.

This clone came up once. This rearrangement joins TRBV10-3 to TRBJ1-5; tentatively, D is TRBD1 (5 bases). The V gene lost 2 bases and the J gene lost 4 bases, with 12 bases spanning the gap. The CDR3 is 15 amino acids. CDR1 ENHRY and CDR2 SYGVKD come from the germline V gene. CDR3 bases: TGTGCCATCAGTGAGAGGCGGGAGGGGAATCAGCCCCAGCATTTT. This codes for CAISERREGNQPQHF.

The chain is built from TRBV7-3 and TRBJ2-1; 8 bases align to TRBD2. The CDR3 extends over 15 amino acids. CDR1 SGHTA and CDR2 FQGTGA come from the germline V gene. The trim removed 5 bases at V and 6 bases at J, leaving 9 bases unmatched. The CDR3 sequence is CASSLQGLVINEQFF. Here the CDR3 DNA reads TGTGCCAGCAGCCTACAGGGACTAGTGATCAATGAGCAGTTCTTC.

The gene calls are TRBV30 and TRBJ2-5; the match to TRBD2 covers 12 bases. The CDR3 has 15 residues. Germline CDR1 GTSNPN, CDR2 SVGIG (reference sequence). The trim removed 0 bases at V and 5 bases at J, leaving 4 bases unmatched. The CDR3 nucleotides read TGTGCCTGGAGTGTAACTAGCGGGGGGAGTGAGACCCAGTACTTC. Amino acid sequence: CAWSVTSGGSETQYF.

This sequence joins TRBV6-2 or TRBV6-3 and TRBJ2-2, with 14 bases aligning to TRBD2. Germline assignment: CDR1 MNHEY and CDR2 SVGEGT. CDR3 length: 18 residues. The V gene end was trimmed by 2 bases and the J gene end by 6 bases; junction bases not matched to a gene: 8. In DNA, the CDR3 is TGTGCCAGCAGTTACCAGTGGACTAGCGGGGGGTTGGCCGGGGAGCTGTTTTTT. Encoded protein: CASSYQWTSGGLAGELFF.

The rearrangement links TRBV6-6 to TRBJ1-1, with D hard to call. The CDR3 spans 13 residues. Per germline, CDR1 MNHNY and CDR2 SVGAGI (reference sequence). V lost 6 bases, J lost 5 bases, and 13 bases lay in between. The CDR3 reads CASSQSQTTEAFF. CDR3 nucleotide sequence: TGTGCCAGCAGCCAATCACAGACGACTGAAGCTTTCTTT.

The chain joins TRBV15 to TRBJ2-3; tentative D call: TRBD2 (5 bases). The length of the CDR3 is 18 residues. Germline CDR1 and CDR2: LNHNV and YYDKDF (reference sequence). The germline V and J ends were trimmed by 4 bases and 3 bases, with 23 bases remaining between them. CDR3 coding DNA: TGTGCCACCAGCAACCAGCGAGCGGCTTCAGATATTACAGATACGCAGTATTTT. It yields the protein CATSNQRAASDITDTQYF.

The rearrangement uses TRBV5-1 and TRBJ2-5, with a possible D match to TRBD1 (6 bases). The CDR3 extends over 14 amino acids. Germline CDR1 reads SGHRS; CDR2 reads YFSETQ. The germline V and J ends were trimmed by 0 bases and 3 bases, with 9 bases remaining between them. DNA of the CDR3: TGCGCCAGCAGCTTGGGGACAGAGAAAGAGACCCAGTACTTC. This encodes CASSLGTEKETQYF.

The genes are TRBV6-4 and TRBJ1-2, with D possibly TRBD1 on 5 matching bases. CDR3 length: 13 residues. Germline V gene sequence: CDR1 MRHNA, CDR2 SNTAGT. The V end lost 2 bases, the J end lost 8 bases, and 12 bases lay between the germline ends. The CDR3 loop reads CASSDNPRAGYTF. For the CDR3, the DNA is TGTGCCAGCAGTGACAACCCCAGGGCCGGCTACACCTTC.

This clone was seen once. The V and J genes are TRBV5-6 and TRBJ2-1; TRBD1 matches 10 bases. Unmatched junction bases numbered 7, after V lost 0 bases and J lost 7 bases. The CDR3 runs 16 residues. Germline assignment: CDR1 SGHDT and CDR2 YYEEEE. CDR3 residues: CASSLAGWTGGNEQFF. CDR3 nucleotides: TGTGCCAGCAGCTTGGCCGGGTGGACAGGGGGGAATGAGCAGTTCTTC.

This chain joins TRBV7-2 and TRBJ2-7; 8 bases match TRBD1. The V gene's germline CDR1 is SGHTA and CDR2 FQGNSA. This CDR3 comprises 15 residues. Losses at the gene ends were 3 bases for V and 3 bases for J; bases not matched to a gene: 7. The CDR3 spells CASSFGQGPHYEQYF. The CDR3 nucleotides are TGTGCCAGCAGCTTCGGACAGGGTCCTCACTACGAGCAGTACTTC.

J is TRBJ2-7 and V is TRBV7-9; 7 bases map to TRBD1. The CDR3 consists of 12 residues. Germline assignment: CDR1 SEHNR and CDR2 FQNEAQ (reference sequence). Losses at the gene ends were 5 bases for V and 6 bases for J; bases not matched to a gene: 4. The CDR3 spells CASSPAGGEQYF. The CDR3 nucleotides read TGTGCCAGCAGCCCCGCAGGGGGCGAGCAGTACTTC.

The chain recombines TRBV11-2 with TRBJ2-1, with TRBD1 matching over 8 bases. Germline-derived CDR1 and CDR2 are SGHAT and FQNNGV. The ends lost 2 bases at V and 10 bases at J; junction bases unmatched: 7. This CDR3 is built from 14 residues. The CDR3 here is CASSLNYRGWEQFF. The CDR3 DNA reads TGTGCCAGCAGCTTAAACTACAGGGGGTGGGAGCAGTTCTTC.

This sequence joins TRBV18 and TRBJ2-5, with 9 nucleotides matching TRBD1. J lost 4 bases, V lost 4 bases, and 4 bases had no gene match. This CDR3 is 14 amino acids long. Germline CDR1 KGHSH, CDR2 LQKENI. The CDR3 sequence: CASSLGQGGETQYF. DNA of the CDR3: TGTGCCAGCTCACTGGGACAGGGAGGAGAGACCCAGTACTTC.

V usage is TRBV18 and J usage is TRBJ2-7, with a possible D match to TRBD1 (6 bases). The V end was cut by 5 bases, the J end by 6 bases, with 14 bases between. There are 13 residues in the CDR3. CDR1 is KGHSH, CDR2 LQKENI, per germline. The CDR3 bases are TGTGCCAGCTCATTAACCGGGACACCCGAGCAGTACGTC. Translation gives CASSLTGTPEQYV.

The chain uses TRBV19 and TRBJ2-1; 9 bases agree with TRBD1. The V and J ends lost 6 bases and 5 bases, in that order; junction bases with no gene match: 8. The V gene's germline CDR1 is LNHDA and CDR2 SQIVND (reference sequence). The CDR3 has 15 amino acids. The CDR3 sequence is CASRWFDRGNNEQFF. The CDR3 DNA reads as TGTGCCAGTAGGTGGTTTGACAGGGGGAACAATGAGCAGTTCTTC.

This chain links TRBV6-5 with TRBJ2-5; D call uncertain. V was trimmed by 4 bases and J by 1 base, leaving 16 bases between them. The CDR3 sequence is 16 residues long. Germline V gene lookup returns CDR1 MNHEY and CDR2 SVGAGI. Here the CDR3 DNA reads TGTGCCAGCAGTTCGTATTATTGGGCCAGCCAAGAGACCCAGTACTTC. It codes for CASSSYYWASQETQYF.

Regarding this clone: The same CDR3 is also encoded by other DNA sequences in this sample. V gene TRBV28 combines with J gene TRBJ2-5; D may be TRBD2 (6 bases). Germline CDR1 and CDR2: MDHEN and SYDVKM. The CDR3 runs 13 residues. Trimming took off 4 bases at V and 4 bases at J, with 10 bases between the two ends. The CDR3 spells CASSSGRGETQYF. CDR3 nucleotides: TGTGCCAGCAGTTCCGGGAGAGGAGAGACCCAGTACTTC.

The chain links TRBV27 to TRBJ2-7; D is ambiguous. Germline CDR1 reads MNHEY; CDR2 reads SMNVEV (reference sequence). This CDR3 is 16 amino acids long. Trimming took 2 bases from V and 0 from J, leaving 14 bases between them. In DNA, the CDR3 is TGTGCCAGCAGTTTAATCGGCGGAGCGAGCTCCTACGAGCAGTACTTC. Translating gives CASSLIGGASSYEQYF.

The chain uses TRBV18 and TRBJ1-1; D unresolved. The ends were cut back, 1 base at V and 1 base at J, with 10 bases in the middle. The germline gives CDR1 KGHSH, CDR2 LQKENI. The CDR3 loop spans 15 amino acids. The CDR3 sequence is CASSPRAGSNTEAFF. The CDR3 nucleotides read TGTGCCAGCTCACCACGGGCTGGGTCGAACACTGAAGCTTTCTTT.

The V and J genes are TRBV10-3 and TRBJ1-1; 9 positions match TRBD1. The germline V gene has CDR1 ENHRY and CDR2 SYGVKD. Germline trimming cut 3 bases from V and 11 bases from J; bases unmatched to any gene: 7. This CDR3 contains 13 residues. The CDR3 nucleotides read TGTGCCATCAGTGATCCGGGACAGGGTAGGGCTTTCTTT. This codes for CAISDPGQGRAFF.